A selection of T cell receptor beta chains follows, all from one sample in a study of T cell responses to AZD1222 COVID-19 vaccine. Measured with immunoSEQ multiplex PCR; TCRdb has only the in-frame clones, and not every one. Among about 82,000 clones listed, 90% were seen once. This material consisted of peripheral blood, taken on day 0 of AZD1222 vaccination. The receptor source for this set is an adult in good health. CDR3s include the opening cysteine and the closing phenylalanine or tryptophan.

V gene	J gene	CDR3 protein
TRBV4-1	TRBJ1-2	CASSQALAQGYTF
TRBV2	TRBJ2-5	CASPGTGRVTQYF
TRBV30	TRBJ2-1	CAWSPKGLAVENEQFF
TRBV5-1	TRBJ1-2	CASSWDRPNYGYTF
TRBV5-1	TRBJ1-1	CASSAGLANTEAFF
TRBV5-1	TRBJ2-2	CASSFAGATGELFF
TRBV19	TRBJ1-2	CASSPTWDRVNYGYTF
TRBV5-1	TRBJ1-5	CASSLDNNQPQHF
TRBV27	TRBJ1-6	CASRSVRGRQVLDSPLHF
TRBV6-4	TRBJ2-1	CASSGQGVEGQFF
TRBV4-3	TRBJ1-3	CASSQDQVQGNTIYF
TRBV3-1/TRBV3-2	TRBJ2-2	CASTRETGELFF
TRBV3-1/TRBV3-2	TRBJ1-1	CASSPRTTGGVKTEAFF
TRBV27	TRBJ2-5	CASSSRVYGGVETQYF
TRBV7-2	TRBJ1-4	CASSGGRWNEKLFF